The entry below gives a single TCR beta chain sequence along with its context. The repertoire was sequenced with immunoSEQ multiplex PCR; TCRdb's copy has only in-frame clones and lacks some. This sample has about 250,000 clones, with about 90% found just once. This specimen belongs to a study of blood T cell repertoires in COVID-19. Germline-derived CDR1 and CDR2 are SGHDT and YYEEEE. The CDR3 has 15 amino acids. V was clipped by 4 bases and J by 0 bases; unmatched bases: 5. Sequenced sample: peripheral blood. The clonotype comes from a man aged 30 to 39 with COVID-19, enrolled during active disease. The chain links TRBV5-6 to TRBJ2-3; 7 positions agree with TRBD2. The CDR3 sequence is CASSVLAASTDTQYF. The CDR3 DNA sequence: TGTGCCAGCAGCGTTCTAGCGGCTAGCACAGATACGCAGTATTTT.